The 10 T cell receptor beta chains in this list originate from one sample, sequenced in a study of naive and memory T cell subsets (dated by TCRdb to 2017 to 2019). The library was prepared using UMI-ligation and nested PCR. Sequencing used an Illumina MiSeq. The beta constant-region primer was an equimolar mix of two oligonucleotides covering both TRBC1 and TRBC2. Four rounds of PCR, combining the SP2 primer with nested alpha and beta constant-region primers, were used to amplify the ligated cDNA. TCRdb reran the public reads through fastp at Q25 and MiXCR, keeping productive beta chains. CDR3 protein duplicates are merged, each entry listing the most common genes and DNA. The sample table shows about 120,000 distinct CDR3 sequences, and over 30% are seen once. The top ten clones comprise approximately 0.9% of the sample. The sample comprised central memory CD4+ T cells from blood. The sample's cell subset or site label, in plain terms: central memory, CD45RA- CD27+. The receptors derive from a human donor in good health.

The chain links TRBV5-1 to TRBJ2-1; 7 bases are shared with TRBD2. The V and J ends lost 4 bases and 8 bases, in that order; junction bases with no gene match: 9. The CDR3 contains 14 residues. The germline CDR1 and CDR2 sequences are SGHRS and YFSETQ. For the CDR3, the DNA is TGCGCCAGCAGCAAGGGCGGGAGCGGCGATGAGCAGTTCTTC. Its protein product is CASSKGGSGDEQFF.

This clonotype occurred a few times. The chain joins TRBV11-2 to TRBJ2-7, with D perhaps TRBD2 (6 bases). This CDR3 region has 15 residues. CDR1 is SGHAT, CDR2 FQNNGV, per germline. The V and J ends lost 5 bases and 3 bases respectively, with 17 bases between them. The CDR3 region is CASSPQGSGNYEQYF. DNA of the CDR3: TGTGCCAGCAGCCCCCAGGGTAGCGGCAACTACGAGCAGTACTTC.

This chain uses TRBV20-1 with TRBJ2-1; 9 positions agree with TRBD2. After removal of 4 bases from V and 8 bases from J, the junction contained 3 bases not matched to a gene. CDR3 length equals 12 residues. From germline, CDR1 is DFQATT and CDR2 SNEGSKA (reference sequence). The CDR3 DNA reads as TGCAGTGCTATTAGCGGGAGCGATGAGCAGTTCTTC. Residues: CSAISGSDEQFF.

The sample holds a few counts of this clonotype. The gene calls are TRBV11-2 and TRBJ2-7, with 7 bases lining up with TRBD2. V gave up 0 bases and J gave up 5 bases; unmatched junction bases: 4. Germline CDR1 is SGHAT and CDR2 is FQNNGV. The CDR3 contains 14 residues. CDR3 in amino acids: CASSLEREFDEQYF. CDR3 sequence (DNA): TGTGCCAGCAGCTTAGAGCGGGAGTTCGACGAGCAGTACTTC.

CDR3 loop: CSVDNTEAFF. DNA for the CDR3: TGCAGCGTTGACAACACTGAAGCTTTCTTT. The chain uses TRBV29-1 and TRBJ1-1, with D uncertain. Germline CDR1 is SQVTM and CDR2 is ANQGSEA. This CDR3 comprises 10 residues. V gave up 3 bases and J gave up 2 bases, with 1 base separating them.

The chain uses TRBV7-2 and TRBJ2-7, with 8 bases fitting TRBD1. V lost 3 bases to trimming and J lost 0 bases; unmatched junction nucleotides: 4. The CDR3 length is 15 residues. Germline V gene lookup returns CDR1 SGHTA and CDR2 FQGNSA. CDR3 DNA sequence: TGTGCCAGCAGCTTTAGCGGACAGGGCTCCTACGAGCAGTACTTC. Translated, it gives CASSFSGQGSYEQYF.

DNA of the CDR3: TGTGCCAGCAGCTTAGAGGGGAGAGAGACCCAGTACTTC. This gives the protein CASSLEGRETQYF. The chain couples TRBV5-4 to TRBJ2-5; tentatively, D is TRBD1 or TRBD2 (5 bases each). The CDR3 has 13 residues. Germline V CDR1 and CDR2: SGHNT, YYREEE (reference sequence). V was clipped by 2 bases and J by 4 bases, with 9 bases between them. Full variable domain (missing parts from reference TRBV5-4 and TRBJ2-5): ETGVTQSPTHLIKTRGQQVTLRCSSQSGHNTVSWYQQALGQGPQFIFQYYREEENGRGNFPPRFSGLQFPNYSSELNVNALELDDSALYLCASSLEGRETQYFGPGTRLLVL.

The J gene is TRBJ2-7, the V gene TRBV2; D perhaps matches TRBD1 (6 bases). Germline CDR1 and CDR2: SNHLY and FYNNEI. The V gene lost 6 bases and the J gene lost 3 bases, with 9 bases spanning the gap. This CDR3 has 12 residues. Here the CDR3 reads CASRTQGYEQYF. CDR3 sequence (DNA): TGTGCCAGCAGAACACAGGGCTACGAGCAGTACTTC.

This chain links TRBV5-5 with TRBJ2-1; TRBD1 is a possible D gene (5 bases). The CDR3 is 13 residues long. The ends were cut back, 1 base at V and 9 bases at J, with 11 bases in the middle. Germline CDR1 SGHKS, CDR2 YYEKEE (reference sequence). The CDR3: CASSLLVQGEQFF. In DNA, the CDR3 is TGTGCCAGCAGCTTGCTAGTCCAGGGTGAGCAGTTCTTC.

This clonotype is medium-sized. The chain joins TRBV7-2 to TRBJ2-4; D might be TRBD1 (6 bases). The germline V gene encodes CDR1 SGHTA and CDR2 FQGNSA. V lost 5 bases, J lost 0 bases, and 14 bases lay in between. The CDR3 loop spans 16 amino acids. Here the CDR3 reads CASSVDRTLAKNIQYF. The CDR3 DNA is TGTGCCAGCAGCGTAGACAGGACCCTAGCCAAAAACATTCAGTACTTC.